The text below deals with one T cell receptor beta chain. Its target is unknown. Other nucleotide sequences in the sample specify the same CDR3. The data are from a study of cytomegalovirus exposure and HLA in healthy donors. General study findings and limits: Presence/absence comparisons presumed near-even sequencing depth among donors. Excluded were some V segments that proved indistinguishable, including TRBV6-2 and TRBV6-3.

Trimming at V came to 4 bases and at J to 7 bases, leaving 4 bases not matched to a gene. The CDR3 has 15 residues. In germline, CDR1 is MNHEY, CDR2 SMNVEV (reference sequence). The primer mix had 60 Vbeta and 13 Jbeta primers. Produced via immunoSEQ multiplex PCR; TCRdb's table is partial and in-frame only. The table records tens of thousands of clones, 70% to 90% of them present only once. This TCR came from a man between 25 and 39 years old in good health and CMV-seropositive. Sequenced sample: PBMCs. This rearrangement joins TRBV27 to TRBJ2-1; 13 bases map to TRBD2. The CDR3 sequence is CASSSGLAGYNEQFF. DNA for the CDR3: TGTGCCAGCAGTTCGGGACTAGCGGGATATAATGAGCAGTTCTTC.